This T cell receptor beta chain derives from a study of patients and donors after allogeneic stem cell transplantation. TCRdb reprocessed the RT-PCR reads via MiXCR and lists one record per CDR3 protein. The sample shows fewer than 95,000 distinct CDR3 sequences, approximately 5% of them seen only once. The CDR3 is made up of 15 amino acids. Germline CDR1 reads SGHTA; CDR2 reads FQGNSA. Trimming shortened V by 1 base and J by 1 base, and 11 bases separated the two germline ends. The chain joins TRBV7-2 to TRBJ2-7; D possibly uses TRBD1 or TRBD2 (5 bases each). The sequence was collected from a human donor who was either an allogeneic HSCT recipient or a stem cell or donor lymphocyte infusion donor (not recorded which). It is not recorded whose cells these are; they may come from a transplant donor. The sample comprised blood, either unsorted or a sorted T cell fraction (not recorded which). In DNA, the CDR3 is TGTGCCAGCAGCTTAGTCGGGACCCAGTCCTACGAGCAGTACTTC. Translated, it gives CASSLVGTQSYEQYF.